This passage covers 11 T cell receptor beta chains from one sample sequenced in a study of long-term antiretroviral therapy in people with HIV. At survey level, the immunoSEQ assay was run in its v3.0 version. The protocol was immunoSEQ multiplex PCR, while the TCRdb copy is restricted to in-frame clones and leaves out a portion. The data contain fewer than 20,000 clones, about 85% of them singletons. The sample in question was unsorted PBMCs, obtained 0.5 years after starting antiretroviral therapy. These receptor sequences come from a woman aged 40-49 years with HIV.

The DNA of the CDR3 is TGTGCCAGTAGTATGGCGGAGGGCCGGGGCGGTATGCAGTATTTT. This codes for CASSMAEGRGGMQYF. The V gene is TRBV19, the J gene TRBJ2-3; D is perhaps TRBD2 (6 bases). V was pared by 3 bases and J by 11 bases, with 21 bases between. Germline V CDR1 and CDR2: LNHDA, SQIVND (reference sequence). The length of the CDR3 is 15 residues.

The chain combines TRBV10-3 with TRBJ1-5, with D maybe TRBD1 (5 bases). This CDR3 is 13 amino acids long. Germline V lookup: CDR1 ENHRY, CDR2 SYGVKD. Here the CDR3 DNA reads TGTCCGACGACAAGGGGAAGCAATCAGCCCCAGCATTTT. Translating it yields CPTTRGSNQPQHF.

This rearrangement joins TRBV19 to TRBJ1-5; 7 nucleotides align to TRBD1. CDR1 and CDR2 (germline): LNHDA, SQIVND (reference sequence). The J segment lost 4 bases and the V segment lost 7 bases, leaving 10 bases of the junction unmatched. The CDR3 extends over 15 amino acids. As DNA, the CDR3 is TGTGCCAGTACCCCAAACAGGGGAGTTAATCAGCCCCAGCATTTT. It codes for CASTPNRGVNQPQHF.

The chain combines TRBV21-1 with TRBJ2-3; the D segment call TRBD2 is taken from the table without a DNA check. TRBV21-1 counts as a pseudogene. This CDR3 comprises 12 residues. The CDR3 nucleotides are TGTGCCAGCTCTGTCGGGACAGATACGCAGTATTTT. Its protein product is CASSVGTDTQYF.

The CDR3 coding sequence is TGTGCCAGCAGTCCAGGGACAGGGGATACCTACAATGAGCAGTTCTTC. The encoded protein is CASSPGTGDTYNEQFF. The gene calls are TRBV28 and TRBJ2-1; 10 bases fit TRBD1. V lost 5 bases and J lost 2; bases outside the gene matches: 6. The CDR3 has 16 residues. Germline V gene sequence: CDR1 MDHEN, CDR2 SYDVKM.

Here the CDR3 DNA reads TGTGCCAGCAGCGTAGCTGACGATCAGCCCCAGCATTTT. This translates into CASSVADDQPQHF. The chain links TRBV9 to TRBJ1-5; no firm D call. This CDR3 comprises 13 residues. V lost 0 bases and J lost 5, with 6 bases in between. Germline assignment: CDR1 SGDLS and CDR2 YYNGEE.

This chain links TRBV6-5 with TRBJ2-2; D is ambiguous. The germline V and J ends were trimmed by 7 bases and 6 bases, with 12 bases remaining between them. The CDR3 extends over 13 amino acids. The germline V gene encodes CDR1 MNHEY and CDR2 SVGAGI. The DNA for the CDR3 is TGTGCCAGCACCTACGCTGTGGCCGGGGAGCTGTTTTTT. It encodes CASTYAVAGELFF.

The chain is built from TRBV5-6 and TRBJ1-1, with 7 bases identical to TRBD1. After removal of 2 bases from V and 10 bases from J, the junction contained 17 bases not matched to a gene. This CDR3 region has 16 residues. Germline CDR1 is SGHDT and CDR2 is YYEEEE. The CDR3 is CASSFTTAGGGFGAFF. CDR3 sequence (DNA): TGTGCCAGCAGCTTTACTACCGCTGGAGGGGGCTTCGGAGCTTTCTTT.

This clone was observed a single time. V and J are TRBV5-1 and TRBJ2-2; D is unresolved. Trimming left V 3 bases short and J 10 bases short, with 7 bases between. The length of the CDR3 is 11 residues. CDR1 SGHRS and CDR2 YFSETQ come from the germline V gene. CDR3 region: CASSYLQELFF. The CDR3 nucleotides read TGCGCCAGCAGCTACCTGCAGGAGCTGTTTTTT. Looking up the rest from reference TRBV5-1 and TRBJ2-2 gives the full variable domain: KAGVTQTPRYLIKTRGQQVTLSCSPISGHRSVSWYQQTPGQGLQFLFEYFSETQRNKGNFPGRFSGRQFSNSRSEMNVSTLELGDSALYLCASSYLQELFFGEGSRLTVL.

The V call is TRBV19, the J call TRBJ2-1; TRBD2 aligns across 8 bases. The junction had 10 bases not matched to a gene; V was cut back by 3 bases and J by 6 bases. The CDR3 is 16 residues long. Germline loops: CDR1 LNHDA, CDR2 SQIVND (reference sequence). The CDR3 loop reads CASSIGTRSFSNEQFF. Written as DNA, the CDR3 is TGTGCCAGTAGTATCGGGACTAGGAGTTTCTCCAATGAGCAGTTCTTC.

V is TRBV27 and J is TRBJ1-5; the D gene is possibly TRBD1 (5 bases). CDR1 and CDR2 (germline): MNHEY, SMNVEV (reference sequence). The CDR3 length is 13 residues. Trimming cost V 6 bases and J 9 bases, with 15 bases left between them. The CDR3 nucleotides read TGTGCCAGCAGCCCTCAGGGACTCCGGCCCCAGCATTTT. This codes for CASSPQGLRPQHF.